Below are 8 T cell receptor beta chains sequenced from a single sample in a study of T-cell memory formation after mild COVID-19. TCRdb ran MiXCR on the 5' RACE reads and lists one entry per CDR3 protein. This sample has under 40,000 distinct CDR3 sequences, with about 6.1% found just once. Specimen: PBMCs or a T cell subset sorted from them (not recorded which). The receptors were gathered from an adult who had mild COVID-19 (a few samples of this study predate the infection). Cell type and time point are not known.

This clonotype was recorded many times. The genes are TRBV7-9 and TRBJ2-7; TRBD2 aligns across 7 bases. V was clipped by 2 bases and J by 1 base; unmatched bases: 8. The CDR3 is 16 residues long. Germline assignment: CDR1 SEHNR and CDR2 FQNEAQ (reference sequence). The CDR3, as DNA: TGTGCCAGCAGCTTACGATTCGCTAGCGGATCCTACGAGCAGTACTTC. Amino acid sequence: CASSLRFASGSYEQYF.

V is TRBV4-2 and J is TRBJ1-5; no clear D. The CDR3 runs 14 residues. Germline lookup yields CDR1 LGHNA and CDR2 YNFKEQ. V lost 0 bases and J lost 3, with 6 bases in between. CDR3 coding DNA: TGTGCCAGCAGCCAAGAATCCCTCAATCAGCCCCAGCATTTT. As protein: CASSQESLNQPQHF.

The chain employs TRBV19 and TRBJ1-2; D uncertain. Germline V gene sequence: CDR1 LNHDA, CDR2 SQIVND (reference sequence). Trimming took 5 bases from V and 4 from J, leaving 14 bases between them. The CDR3 spans 14 residues. CDR3 DNA: TGTGCCAGTAGTGCAAGAGGGCCCCCCTATGGCTACACCTTC. Encoded protein: CASSARGPPYGYTF.

This clonotype occurred a few times. The chain combines TRBV30 with TRBJ1-3, with TRBD1 as a possible D gene (5 bases). V was clipped by 3 bases and J by 8 bases, with 11 bases between them. Germline V lookup: CDR1 GTSNPN, CDR2 SVGIG (reference sequence). This CDR3 comprises 12 residues. The CDR3 loop reads CAWRPQGHTIYF. As DNA, the CDR3 is TGTGCCTGGAGACCGCAGGGTCACACCATATATTTT.

In this sample, this clonotype turned up many times. This sequence joins TRBV4-3 and TRBJ2-2; TRBD2 matches 11 bases. The germline CDR1 and CDR2 sequences are LGHNA and YSLEER. The V segment lost 4 bases and the J segment 1 base; nucleotides outside the gene matches: 11. The CDR3 has 19 residues. The CDR3 region is CASSRPALAGVGNTGELFF. DNA for the CDR3: TGCGCCAGCAGCCGCCCCGCACTAGCGGGAGTAGGGAACACCGGGGAGCTGTTTTTT.

V and J are TRBV12-3 or TRBV12-4 and TRBJ2-7; 11 nucleotides align to TRBD2. This CDR3 has 15 amino acids. With 5 bases clipped from V and 6 bases from J, the junction kept 9 bases outside the gene matches. CDR3 nucleotides: TGTGCCAGCAGTCAAACTAGCGGGAGCTTATCCGAGCAGTACTTC. This codes for CASSQTSGSLSEQYF.

This clonotype was counted many times. The V gene is TRBV12-3 or TRBV12-4, the J gene TRBJ1-3; D remains unclear. V lost 10 bases and J 0 bases, leaving 10 bases between the germline ends. This CDR3 has 13 amino acids. The DNA for the CDR3 is TGTGCCACTAACCGGGACTCTGGAAACACCATATATTTT. Translating it yields CATNRDSGNTIYF.

This clonotype was counted ten times or more. This chain links TRBV29-1 with TRBJ1-4; weak D call: TRBD1 (6 bases). Trimming shortened V by 7 bases and J by 6 bases, and 15 bases separated the two germline ends. The CDR3 sequence is 13 residues long. Germline lookup yields CDR1 SQVTM and CDR2 ANQGSEA. The CDR3 region has the DNA TGCAGCGCCAGGACAGCTGGGGATGAAAAACTGTTTTTT. Residues: CSARTAGDEKLFF.